This T cell receptor (beta chain) is drawn from a study of regulatory T cells in long-lasting Graves disease. As for the study in general: Freshly diagnosed Graves' patients had used antithyroid drugs for under 3 months.

Libraries of TCR beta came from iRepertoire HTBI primers plus Arm-PCR of CDR3 regions. TCRdb re-called the multiplex PCR reads through MiXCR, storing one row per CDR3 protein. Altogether approximately 300,000 distinct CDR3 sequences are present, approximately 20% being singletons, with the ten largest covering approximately 35%. Remarks on this clonotype: Its antigen is as yet unknown. A junction end diverges from the germline sequence, so it may reflect a read error.

Study findings and constraints: Only a small sample size was used, which may have cut accuracy. Thyroid tissue went unstudied; only peripheral blood was examined.

Germline assignment: CDR1 MNHEY and CDR2 SVGEGT. This CDR3 is built from 15 residues. Time point: newly diagnosed GD, antithyroid drugs for less than 3 months. Scientists built the TCR library using RNA that was extracted from PBMCs. The sequence was collected from a female donor with Graves disease. The sequenced sample was peripheral blood mononuclear cells (PBMCs), obtained at new diagnosis, from a patient treated with antithyroid drugs. V gene TRBV6-2 or TRBV6-3 combines with J gene TRBJ2-1; 9 bases align to TRBD2. The CDR3 loop is CASRQTSGAPNERFF. The CDR3 region has the DNA TGTGCCAGCAGGCAGACTAGCGGAGCCCCGAATGAGCGGTTCTTC.